A single sample gave rise to the 12 T cell receptor beta chains below, sequenced in a study of patients and donors after allogeneic stem cell transplantation. TCRdb redid the calling of the RT-PCR reads with MiXCR, one entry per CDR3 protein. The table includes 150,000 to 200,000 distinct CDR3 sequences, about 29% detected once. Sequencing used blood, either unsorted or a sorted T cell fraction (not recorded which). The receptors were gathered from a human donor who was either an allogeneic HSCT recipient or a stem cell or donor lymphocyte infusion donor (not recorded which). It is not recorded whose cells these are; they may come from a transplant donor.

This clonotype was detected only a few times. The V gene is TRBV6-5, the J gene TRBJ2-7, with D perhaps given as TRBD1 or TRBD2 (5 bases each). Trimming stripped 2 bases from V and 4 bases from J, with 24 bases between. CDR3 length: 18 residues. The germline V gene encodes CDR1 MNHEY and CDR2 SVGAGI. As DNA, the CDR3 is TGTGCCAGCAGTTACCACCTCCGGGGCGAGGCCGCTCAGTACGAGCAGTACTTC. This translates into CASSYHLRGEAAQYEQYF.

The table lists this clonotype with a few counts. J is TRBJ1-2 and V is TRBV19, with D perhaps matching TRBD1 (5 bases). The V gene lost 1 base and the J gene lost 3 bases, with 18 bases spanning the gap. CDR3 length equals 17 residues. The germline gives CDR1 LNHDA, CDR2 SQIVND (reference sequence). CDR3 sequence: CASSIVVLAGTDYGYTF. In nucleotides, the CDR3 is TGTGCCAGTAGTATAGTTGTCCTCGCCGGGACCGACTATGGCTACACCTTC.

CDR3 amino acids: CSASSGAGHEQYF. CDR3 nucleotides: TGCAGTGCTAGCTCGGGGGCCGGGCACGAGCAGTACTTC. The V gene is TRBV20-1, the J gene TRBJ2-7; perhaps D is TRBD1 or TRBD2 (6 bases each). This CDR3 spans 13 amino acids. CDR1 is DFQATT, CDR2 SNEGSKA, per germline (reference sequence). The germline V and J ends were trimmed by 3 bases and 5 bases, with 14 bases remaining between them.

As regards this clonotype: The junction departs from germline at one end; a sequencing error may be responsible. The chain carries TRBV3-1 and TRBJ2-4, with 9 bases identical to TRBD2. The length of the CDR3 is 13 residues. Germline CDR1 LGHDT, CDR2 YNNKEL (reference sequence). This chain's CDR3 is CASSQVSGGTLIF. In nucleotides, the CDR3 is TGTGCCAGCAGCCAAGTGAGCGGGGGGACTCTCATCTTC.

This clonotype was found a few times. The chain carries TRBV5-6 and TRBJ1-6; the D gene is possibly TRBD1 (6 bases). Trimming removed 0 bases from V and 7 bases from J, with 8 bases in between. The CDR3 sequence is 14 residues long. Germline V gives CDR1 SGHDT, CDR2 YYEEEE. CDR3 in DNA: TGTGCCAGCAGCTTGGAGGGGGTAAATTCACCCCTCCACTTT. Encoded protein: CASSLEGVNSPLHF.

In its sample, this clonotype was seen a few times. This chain uses TRBV25-1 with TRBJ2-7; D gene ambiguous. CDR1 MGHDK and CDR2 SYGVNS come from the germline V gene. Deletions cut 1 base from V and 1 base from J, with 8 bases between. CDR3 length: 14 residues. The CDR3 DNA reads as TGTGCCAGCAGTGAATCTAAGGATTCCTACGAGCAGTACTTC. Its protein is CASSESKDSYEQYF.

This clonotype was found a few times. V usage is TRBV7-2 and J usage is TRBJ2-4; 10 nucleotides align to TRBD1. The CDR3 consists of 17 residues. Germline V CDR1 and CDR2: SGHTA, FQGNSA. The junction had 6 bases not matched to a gene; V was cut back by 4 bases and J by 0 bases. The DNA of the CDR3 is TGTGCCAGCAGCTCGCTGGGACAGGGGCTAGCCAAAAACATTCAGTACTTC. Protein: CASSSLGQGLAKNIQYF.

This rearrangement joins TRBV6-2 or TRBV6-3 to TRBJ1-1; D uncertain. The germline gives CDR1 MNHEY, CDR2 SVGEGT. The V end was cut by 11 bases, the J end by 3 bases, with 7 bases between. The CDR3 length is 10 residues. The CDR3 region is CAFGHTEAFF. The CDR3 DNA follows: TGTGCCTTCGGGCACACTGAAGCTTTCTTT.

This clonotype was counted between two and nine times. The V call is TRBV28, the J call TRBJ2-1, with a weak D call TRBD1 (5 bases). CDR1 and CDR2 (germline): MDHEN, SYDVKM. This CDR3 comprises 15 residues. V shed 5 bases and J shed 4 bases, with 15 bases lying between them. This CDR3 is CASSPRVHPYNEQFF. The CDR3 DNA reads TGTGCCAGCAGTCCCAGGGTCCATCCATACAATGAGCAGTTCTTC.

This clonotype occurred a few times. Here the CDR3 reads CASSPREGGPYEQYF. CDR3 coding DNA: TGTGCCAGCAGCCCTCGGGAGGGGGGACCCTACGAGCAGTACTTC. The chain uses TRBV9 and TRBJ2-7; TRBD2 matches at 8 bases. V dropped 4 bases and J dropped 2; count of bases not matched to a gene: 8. The germline V gene encodes CDR1 SGDLS and CDR2 YYNGEE. The CDR3 has 15 residues.

The genes are TRBV4-1 and TRBJ2-5; no clear D. Germline V gene lookup returns CDR1 MGHRA and CDR2 YSYEKL. The CDR3 spans 14 residues. The V gene lost 0 bases and the J gene lost 1 base, with 6 bases spanning the gap. This chain's CDR3 is CASSQERVQETQYF. CDR3 coding DNA: TGCGCCAGCAGCCAAGAAAGGGTCCAAGAGACCCAGTACTTC.

The chain combines TRBV5-1 with TRBJ2-5; the D is unclear. CDR1 is SGHRS and CDR2 is YFSETQ in the germline V gene. CDR3 length: 13 residues. V lost 1 base and J lost 4, with 8 bases in between. This CDR3 is CASSLQPIETQYF. The DNA for the CDR3 is TGCGCCAGCAGCTTGCAACCAATAGAGACCCAGTACTTC.